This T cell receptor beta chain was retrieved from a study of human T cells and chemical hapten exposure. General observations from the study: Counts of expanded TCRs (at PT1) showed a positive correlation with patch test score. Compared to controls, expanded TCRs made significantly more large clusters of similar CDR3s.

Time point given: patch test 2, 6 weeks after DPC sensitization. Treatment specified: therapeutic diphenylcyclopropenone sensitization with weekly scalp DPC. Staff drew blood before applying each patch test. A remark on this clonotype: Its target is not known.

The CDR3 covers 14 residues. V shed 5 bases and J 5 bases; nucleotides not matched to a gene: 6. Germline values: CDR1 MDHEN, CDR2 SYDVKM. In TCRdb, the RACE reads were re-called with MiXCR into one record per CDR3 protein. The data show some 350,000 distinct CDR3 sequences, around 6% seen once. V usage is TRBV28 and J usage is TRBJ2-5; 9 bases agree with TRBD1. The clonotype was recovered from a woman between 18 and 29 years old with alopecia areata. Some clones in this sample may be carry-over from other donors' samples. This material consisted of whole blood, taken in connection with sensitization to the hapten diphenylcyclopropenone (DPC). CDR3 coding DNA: TGTGCCAGCAGTGCACAGGGGGCGAGGGAGACCCAGTACTTC. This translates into CASSAQGARETQYF.